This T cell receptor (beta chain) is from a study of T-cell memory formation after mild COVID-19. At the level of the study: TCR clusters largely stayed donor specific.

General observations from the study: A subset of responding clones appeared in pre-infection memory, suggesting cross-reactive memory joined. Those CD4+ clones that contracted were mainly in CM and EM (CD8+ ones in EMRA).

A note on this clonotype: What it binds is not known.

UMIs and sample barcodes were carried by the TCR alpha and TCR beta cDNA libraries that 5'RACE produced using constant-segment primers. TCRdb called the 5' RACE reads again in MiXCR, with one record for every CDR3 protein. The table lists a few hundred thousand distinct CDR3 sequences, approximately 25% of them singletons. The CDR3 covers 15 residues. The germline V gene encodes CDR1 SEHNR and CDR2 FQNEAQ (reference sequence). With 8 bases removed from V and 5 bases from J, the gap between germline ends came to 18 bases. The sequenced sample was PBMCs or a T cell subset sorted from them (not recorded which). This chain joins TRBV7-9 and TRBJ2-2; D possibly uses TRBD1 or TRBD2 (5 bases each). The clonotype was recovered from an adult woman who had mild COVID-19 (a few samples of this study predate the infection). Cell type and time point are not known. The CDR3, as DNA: TGTGCCAGCCTGGAAGGTGGGGGAGATACCGGGGAGCTGTTTTTT. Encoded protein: CASLEGGGDTGELFF.